The rows below give T cell receptor beta chains drawn from one sample of a study of blood T cell repertoires in COVID-19. Assay: immunoSEQ multiplex PCR; the TCRdb copy retains only in-frame clones and omits some. The sample lists about 320,000 clones; 85% to 90% were seen once. Sample: peripheral blood. The receptors were gathered from a woman in her 30s with COVID-19, enrolled during active disease. The CDR3 runs from the conserved cysteine through the conserved F or W. D genes are given only for firm matches. Not every row has a clone size; where given, it reads once, few, many or a size class.

>TRBJ1-3|TRBV4-1|TRBD1|-
CASSQDRGSGNTIYF
TGCGCCAGCAGCCAAGACAGGGGGTCTGGAAACACCATATATTTT
>TRBJ1-6|TRBV18|-|-
CASSPRESPLHF
TGTGCCAGCTCACCACGAGAGTCACCCCTCCACTTT
>TRBJ1-6|TRBV2|TRBD1|-
CASSDQGAGNSPLHF
TGTGCCAGCAGTGACCAGGGGGCGGGAAATTCACCCCTCCACTTT
>TRBJ2-3|TRBV5-1|-|-
CASSADSLGDTQYF
TGCGCCAGCAGCGCCGACAGTTTGGGAGATACGCAGTATTTT
>TRBJ2-5|TRBV4-1|-|-
CASSQDGLPQNF
TGCGCCAGCAGCCAAGATGGACTGCCCCAAAACTTC
>TRBJ1-1|TRBV10-2|-|-
CASSESGGAEAFF
TGCGCCAGCAGTGAGTCGGGGGGGGCTGAAGCTTTCTTT
>TRBJ1-3|TRBV6-5|-|-
CASGRDFRNTIYF
TGTGCCAGCGGGAGGGACTTTCGAAACACCATATATTTT
>TRBJ1-2|TRBV6-2/TRBV6-3|-|-
CASSYQGLTYGYTF
TGTGCCAGCAGTTACCAGGGGTTAACCTATGGCTACACCTTC
>TRBJ1-4|TRBV9|TRBD1|-
CASSSDRALKRLFF
TGTGCCAGCAGCTCCGACAGGGCCCTTAAAAGACTGTTTTTT
>TRBJ1-5|TRBV7-9|-|-
CASSLLNQPQHF
TGTGCCAGCAGCTTACTCAATCAGCCCCAGCATTTT
>TRBJ2-7|TRBV4-2|TRBD2|-
CASSPWTSGGPRGYEQYF
TGTGCCAGCAGCCCTTGGACTAGCGGGGGCCCCAGGGGGTACGAGCAGTACTTC
>TRBJ1-2|TRBV14|-|-
CASSPPLRGDYGYTF
TGTGCCAGCAGCCCCCCGCTTCGCGGCGACTATGGCTACACCTTC
>TRBJ2-5|TRBV4-1|TRBD2|-
CASSQVVTSGGQETQYF
TGCGCCAGCAGCCAAGTCGTGACTAGCGGGGGTCAGGAGACCCAGTACTTC
>TRBJ1-1|TRBV19|TRBD1|once
CASSTGTGRAFF
TGTGCCAGTAGTACCGGGACAGGACGGGCTTTCTTT
>TRBJ1-1|TRBV6-5|-|-
CASRLLSGEAFF
TGTGCCAGCAGACTACTGTCAGGGGAAGCTTTCTTT
>TRBJ1-2|TRBV18|TRBD1|once
CASSPNEGAGYTF
TGTGCCAGCTCACCAAACGAGGGGGCTGGCTACACCTTC
>TRBJ2-1|TRBV6-5|TRBD2|once
CASTSWTSGYNEQFF
TGTGCCAGCACTTCCTGGACTAGCGGCTACAATGAGCAGTTCTTC
>TRBJ1-2|TRBV5-1|TRBD1|-
CASTPEAGGVFGYTF
TGCGCCAGCACTCCGGAGGCAGGGGGCGTGTTTGGCTACACCTTC
>TRBJ2-1|TRBV19|TRBD1|once
CASRPAGTGGPEEQFF
TGTGCCAGTAGGCCGGCCGGGACAGGGGGCCCCGAAGAGCAGTTCTTC
>TRBJ1-4|TRBV4-1|TRBD1|-
CASSRAQGGNEKLFF
TGCGCCAGCAGTCGCGCACAGGGGGGGAATGAAAAACTGTTTTTT
>TRBJ1-6|TRBV4-1|TRBD1|-
CASSQGYRGQGSYNSPLHF
TGCGCCAGCAGCCAAGGGTACAGGGGCCAGGGCTCCTATAATTCACCCCTCCACTTT
>TRBJ1-2|TRBV5-6|-|-
CASSLGANPAPMIGYGYTF
TGTGCCAGCAGCTTAGGGGCGAACCCAGCCCCCATGATAGGCTATGGCTACACCTTC
>TRBJ2-1|TRBV27|TRBD1|-
CASSLEPRRDSRTHEQFF
TGTGCCAGCAGTTTAGAGCCTCGCCGGGACAGTCGAACACATGAGCAGTTCTTC
>TRBJ1-2|TRBV5-6|-|-
CASSLDRADGYTF
TGTGCCAGCAGCTTGGACAGGGCGGATGGCTACACCTTC
>TRBJ2-7|TRBV7-9|-|-
CASSSMGQEPLREQYF
TGTGCCAGCAGCTCTATGGGGCAGGAACCACTTCGGGAGCAGTACTTC
>TRBJ1-5|TRBV18|TRBD1|-
CASSLGDSRGFGQPQHF
TGTGCCAGCTCACTCGGGGACAGTAGGGGGTTCGGTCAGCCCCAGCATTTT
>TRBJ2-7|TRBV5-6|-|once
CASSVKPIYEQYF
TGTGCCAGCAGCGTGAAACCTATCTACGAGCAGTACTTC
>TRBJ1-2|TRBV7-6|TRBD1|-
CASSFYSGQGAGGYTF
TGTGCCAGCAGCTTTTACTCGGGACAGGGGGCGGGAGGCTACACCTTC
>TRBJ2-1|TRBV5-1|TRBD2|once
CASSLASRGLGDEQFF
TGCGCCAGCAGCTTGGCCTCGCGGGGGTTAGGGGATGAGCAGTTCTTC
>TRBJ1-4|TRBV6-5|-|-
CASRPHSDNEKLFF
TGTGCCAGCAGGCCCCACAGTGATAATGAAAAACTGTTTTTT
>TRBJ2-5|TRBV20-1|-|-
CSASGRTAQETQYF
TGCAGTGCTAGTGGTAGGACAGCTCAAGAGACCCAGTACTTC
>TRBJ1-6|TRBV7-9|TRBD1|few
CASSPRQGGSPLHF
TGTGCCAGCAGCCCGAGACAGGGGGGTTCACCCCTCCACTTT
>TRBJ2-7|TRBV19|-|-
CASSPEGIPTYEQYF
TGTGCCAGTTCACCGGAGGGAATACCCACCTACGAGCAGTACTTC
>TRBJ2-5|TRBV3-1/TRBV3-2|TRBD1|-
CASSRARTGVFEETQYF
TGTGCCAGCAGCCGAGCTAGGACAGGGGTGTTTGAAGAGACCCAGTACTTC
>TRBJ1-2|TRBV6-5|TRBD1|-
CASRFAGGNYGYTF
TGTGCCAGCAGATTCGCAGGGGGTAACTATGGCTACACCTTC
>TRBJ1-5|TRBV28|-|-
CASSLYRELSNQPQHF
TGTGCCAGCAGTTTATACAGGGAACTTAGCAATCAGCCCCAGCATTTT
>TRBJ2-2|TRBV6-5|-|-
CAAGQTNTGELFF
TGTGCCGCCGGACAGACGAACACCGGGGAGCTGTTTTTT
>TRBJ2-7|TRBV5-1|TRBD2|-
CASSLAGGGYEQYF
TGCGCCAGCAGCTTGGCGGGGGGAGGGTACGAGCAGTACTTC
>TRBJ1-5|TRBV4-1|-|-
CASSHTGRNQPQHF
TGCGCCAGCAGCCATACAGGGCGGAATCAGCCCCAGCATTTT
>TRBJ2-5|TRBV2|TRBD2|-
CASGGEETQYF
TGTGCCAGTGGGGGGGAAGAGACCCAGTACTTC
>TRBJ2-3|TRBV28|TRBD1|once
CASSPGQGIDTQYF
TGTGCCAGCAGTCCGGGACAGGGGATAGATACGCAGTATTTT
>TRBJ2-2|TRBV19|-|-
CASIGTGDFSGELFF
TGTGCCAGTATAGGAACAGGGGACTTCTCCGGGGAGCTGTTTTTT
>TRBJ2-2|TRBV11-2|TRBD1|-
CASTKWGTANTGELFF
TGTGCCAGCACCAAATGGGGGACAGCCAACACCGGGGAGCTGTTTTTT
>TRBJ1-4|TRBV6-5|TRBD1|-
CASSSTGGSNEKLFF
TGTGCCAGCAGTTCTACAGGGGGGTCTAATGAAAAACTGTTTTTT
>TRBJ2-1|TRBV24-1|TRBD2|-
CATSVGGGRFF
TGTGCCACCAGTGTGGGGGGGGGTCGGTTCTTC